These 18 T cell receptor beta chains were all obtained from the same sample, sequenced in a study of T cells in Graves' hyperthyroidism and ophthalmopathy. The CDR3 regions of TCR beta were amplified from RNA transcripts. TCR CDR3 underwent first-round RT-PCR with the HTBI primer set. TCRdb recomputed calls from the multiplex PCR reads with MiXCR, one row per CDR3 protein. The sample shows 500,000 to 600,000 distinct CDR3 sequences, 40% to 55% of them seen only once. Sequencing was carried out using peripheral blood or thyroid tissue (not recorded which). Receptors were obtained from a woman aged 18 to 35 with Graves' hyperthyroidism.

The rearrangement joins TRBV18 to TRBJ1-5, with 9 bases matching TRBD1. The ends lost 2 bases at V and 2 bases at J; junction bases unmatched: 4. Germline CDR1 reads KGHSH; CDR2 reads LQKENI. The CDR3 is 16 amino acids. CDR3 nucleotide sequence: TGTGCCAGCTCACCATGGGGACAGGGCGGCAATCAGCCCCAGCATTTT. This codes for CASSPWGQGGNQPQHF.

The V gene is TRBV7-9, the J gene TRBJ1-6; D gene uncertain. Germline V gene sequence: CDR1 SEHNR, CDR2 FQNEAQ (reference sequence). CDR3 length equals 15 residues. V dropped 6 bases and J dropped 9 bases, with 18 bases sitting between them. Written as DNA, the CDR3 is TGTGCCAGCAGTTTCGGGCCTAGAAGTAGTTCACCCCTCCACTTT. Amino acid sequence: CASSFGPRSSSPLHF.

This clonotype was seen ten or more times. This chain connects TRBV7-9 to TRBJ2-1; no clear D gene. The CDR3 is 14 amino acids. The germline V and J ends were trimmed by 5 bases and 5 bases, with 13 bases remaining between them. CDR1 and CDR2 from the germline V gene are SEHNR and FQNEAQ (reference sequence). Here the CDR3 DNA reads TGTGCCAGCAGCCCCTCCAGAATCGACAATGAGCAGTTCTTC. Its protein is CASSPSRIDNEQFF.

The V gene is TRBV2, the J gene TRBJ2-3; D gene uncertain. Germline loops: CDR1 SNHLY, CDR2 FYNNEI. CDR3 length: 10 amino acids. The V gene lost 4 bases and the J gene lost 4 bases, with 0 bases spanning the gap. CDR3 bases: TGTGCCAGCAGTGCAGATACGCAGTATTTT. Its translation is CASSADTQYF.

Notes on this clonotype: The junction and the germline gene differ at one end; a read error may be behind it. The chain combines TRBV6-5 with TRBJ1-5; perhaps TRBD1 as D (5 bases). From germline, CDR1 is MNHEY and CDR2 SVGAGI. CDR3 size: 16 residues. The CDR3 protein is CAISYSFRQGGQPQHF. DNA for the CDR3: TGTGCCATCAGTTACTCATTTCGGCAGGGTGGTCAGCCCCAGCATTTT.

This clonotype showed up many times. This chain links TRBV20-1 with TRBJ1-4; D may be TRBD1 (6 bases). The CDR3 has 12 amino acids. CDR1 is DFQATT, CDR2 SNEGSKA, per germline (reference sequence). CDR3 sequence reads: CSGSGEDEKLFF. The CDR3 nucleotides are TGCAGCGGATCAGGGGAGGATGAAAAACTGTTTTTT.

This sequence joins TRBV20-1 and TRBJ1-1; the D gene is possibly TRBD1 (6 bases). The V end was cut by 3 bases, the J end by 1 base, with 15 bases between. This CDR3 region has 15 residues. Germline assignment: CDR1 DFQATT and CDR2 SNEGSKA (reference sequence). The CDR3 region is CSASSVGAGNTEAFF. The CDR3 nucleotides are TGCAGTGCTAGTTCCGTGGGGGCTGGGAACACTGAAGCTTTCTTT.

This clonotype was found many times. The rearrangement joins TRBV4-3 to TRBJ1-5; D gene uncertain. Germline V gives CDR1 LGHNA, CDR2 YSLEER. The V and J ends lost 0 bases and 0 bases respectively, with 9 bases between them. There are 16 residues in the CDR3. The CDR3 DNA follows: TGCGCCAGCAGCCAAGACTTATTCAATAGCAATCAGCCCCAGCATTTT. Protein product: CASSQDLFNSNQPQHF.

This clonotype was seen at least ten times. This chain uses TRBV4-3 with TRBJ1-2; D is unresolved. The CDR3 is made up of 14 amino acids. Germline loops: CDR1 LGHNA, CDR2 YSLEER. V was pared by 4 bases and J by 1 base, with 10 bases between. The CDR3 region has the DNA TGCGCCAGCAGCCTCCGGGCCTTTAACTATGGCTACACCTTC. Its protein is CASSLRAFNYGYTF.

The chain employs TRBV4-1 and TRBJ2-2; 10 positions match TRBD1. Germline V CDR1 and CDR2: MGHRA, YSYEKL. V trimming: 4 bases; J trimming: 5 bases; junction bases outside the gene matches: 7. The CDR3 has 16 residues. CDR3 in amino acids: CASSLSGTGATGELFF. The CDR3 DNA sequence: TGCGCCAGCAGCCTATCCGGGACAGGGGCGACCGGGGAGCTGTTTTTT.

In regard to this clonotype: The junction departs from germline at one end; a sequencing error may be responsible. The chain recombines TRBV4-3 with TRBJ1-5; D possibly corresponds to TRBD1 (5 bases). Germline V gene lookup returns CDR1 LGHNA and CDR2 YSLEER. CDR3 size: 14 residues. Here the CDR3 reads CASGQTTGSQPQHF. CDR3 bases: TGCGCCAGCGGCCAAACTACAGGTTCCCAGCCCCAGCATTTT.

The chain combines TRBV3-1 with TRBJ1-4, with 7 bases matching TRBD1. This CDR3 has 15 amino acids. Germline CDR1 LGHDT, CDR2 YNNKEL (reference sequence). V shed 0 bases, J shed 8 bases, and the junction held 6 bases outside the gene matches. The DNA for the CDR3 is TGTGCCAGCAGCCAAGAACTGGTCAGGGGGGAAAAACTGTTTTTT. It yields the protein CASSQELVRGEKLFF. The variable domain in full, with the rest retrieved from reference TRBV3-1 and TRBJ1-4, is DTAVSQTPKYLVTQMGNDKSIKCEQNLGHDTMYWYKQDSKKFLKIMFSYNNKELIINETVPNRFSPKSPDKAHLNLHINSLELGDSAVYFCASSQELVRGEKLFFGSGTQLSVL.

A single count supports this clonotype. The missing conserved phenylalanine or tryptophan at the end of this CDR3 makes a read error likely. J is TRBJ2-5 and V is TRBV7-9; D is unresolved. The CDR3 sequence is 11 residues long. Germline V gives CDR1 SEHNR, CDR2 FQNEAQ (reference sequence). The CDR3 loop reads CASSLERTQYL. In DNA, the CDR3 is TGCGCCAGCAGCTTAGAAAGGACCCAGTACCTC.

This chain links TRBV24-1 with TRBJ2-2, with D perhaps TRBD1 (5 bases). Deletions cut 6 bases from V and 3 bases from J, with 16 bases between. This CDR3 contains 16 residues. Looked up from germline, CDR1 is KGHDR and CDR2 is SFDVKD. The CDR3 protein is CATSPNRMRYTGELFF. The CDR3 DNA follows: TGTGCCACCAGTCCCAACAGGATGAGGTACACCGGGGAGCTGTTTTTT.

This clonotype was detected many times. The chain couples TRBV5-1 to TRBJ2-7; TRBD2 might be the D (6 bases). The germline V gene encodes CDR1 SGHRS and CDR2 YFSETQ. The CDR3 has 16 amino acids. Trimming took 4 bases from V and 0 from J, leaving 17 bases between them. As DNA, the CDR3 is TGCGCCAGCAGCCCGGCGGGGAGCGGGTTCTCCTACGAGCAGTACTTC. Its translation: CASSPAGSGFSYEQYF.

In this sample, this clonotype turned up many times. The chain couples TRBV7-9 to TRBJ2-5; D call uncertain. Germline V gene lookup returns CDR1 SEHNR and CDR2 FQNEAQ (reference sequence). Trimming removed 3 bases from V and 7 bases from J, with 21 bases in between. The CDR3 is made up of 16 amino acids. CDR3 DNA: TGTGCCAGCAGCTTCCTTTCAGACTTCTGGAATAGGACCCAGTACTTC. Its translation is CASSFLSDFWNRTQYF.

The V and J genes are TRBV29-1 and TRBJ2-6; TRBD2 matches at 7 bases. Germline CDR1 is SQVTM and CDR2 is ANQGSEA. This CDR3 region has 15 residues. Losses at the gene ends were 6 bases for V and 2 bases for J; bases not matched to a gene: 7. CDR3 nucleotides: TGCAGCGTCGGAGCGGGGTATCCTGGGGCCAACGTCCTGACTTTC. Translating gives CSVGAGYPGANVLTF. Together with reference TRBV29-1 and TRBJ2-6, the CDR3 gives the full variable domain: SAVISQKPSRDICQRGTSLTIQCQVDSQVTMMFWYRQQPGQSLTLIATANQGSEATYESGFVIDKFPISRPNLTFSTLTVSNMSPEDSSIYLCSVGAGYPGANVLTFGAGSRLTVL.

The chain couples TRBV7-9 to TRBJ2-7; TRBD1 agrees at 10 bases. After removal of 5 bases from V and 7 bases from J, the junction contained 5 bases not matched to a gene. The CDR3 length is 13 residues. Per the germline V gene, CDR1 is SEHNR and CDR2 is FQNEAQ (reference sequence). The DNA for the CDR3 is TGTGCCAGCAGCACCGGGACAGGGGTAGAGCAGTACTTC. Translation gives CASSTGTGVEQYF. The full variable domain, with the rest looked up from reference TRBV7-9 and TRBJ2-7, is DTGVSQNPRHKITKRGQNVTFRCDPISEHNRLYWYRQTLGQGPEFLTYFQNEAQLEKSRLLSDRFSAERPKGSFSTLEIQRTEQGDSAMYLCASSTGTGVEQYFGPGTRLTVT.